The text below deals with one T cell receptor beta chain. What it binds is unknown. CD8 cells regarded as naive lacked CD45RO, were positively chosen for CCR7, and omitted terminally differentiated effector memory CD45RA+ cells. The record originates from a study of shared clonotypes between healthy human individuals. The study, taken as a whole, reports: Investigators collected only blood, and repertoires in tissues likely differ. Of the naive CD4 clonotypes, roughly 5.2% were shared across several donors.

Repertoires were generated with immunoSEQ multiplex PCR, while TCRdb's copy carries only in-frame clones and drops some. The top ten hold less than 0.12% of the sample, which has hundreds of thousands of clones, 90% to 97% seen once. Germline assignment: CDR1 MNHNY and CDR2 SVGAGI (reference sequence). V lost 6 bases and J 4 bases, leaving 10 bases between the germline ends. The CDR3 is 12 residues long. The chain uses TRBV6-6 and TRBJ2-7, with D possibly being TRBD1 (6 bases). This receptor was taken from a woman in her twenties or thirties in good health. The sample taken for sequencing was naive CD8+ T cells sorted from blood. The CDR3 DNA is TGTGCCAGCAGGGGGGCCCGTTACGAGCAGTACTTC. Protein product: CASRGARYEQYF.